The next 14 T cell receptor beta chains were all read from a single sample in a study of cytomegalovirus exposure and HLA in healthy donors. In the PCR, 60 Vbeta and 13 Jbeta primers were used. Sequencing used immunoSEQ multiplex PCR; TCRdb keeps in-frame clones, though not all of them. The table has around 200,000 clones, approximately 75% seen once. Sequencing was done on a sample of PBMCs. The receptors come from a man between 25 and 39 years old in good health and CMV-seropositive.

The rearrangement uses TRBV6-5 and TRBJ1-4, with 8 positions matching TRBD1. Unmatched junction bases numbered 4, after V lost 0 bases and J lost 7 bases. CDR1 and CDR2 (germline): MNHEY, SVGAGI. The CDR3 is made up of 15 amino acids. CDR3 protein: CASSYSVTGVEKLFF. Here the CDR3 DNA reads TGTGCCAGCAGTTACTCCGTGACAGGGGTTGAAAAACTGTTTTTT.

This clone occurred once. J is TRBJ2-3 and V is TRBV11-2, with TRBD2 matching over 11 bases. V shed 5 bases and J 4 bases; nucleotides not matched to a gene: 2. Germline lookup yields CDR1 SGHAT and CDR2 FQNNGV. The CDR3 length is 14 residues. The CDR3 loop is CASSPGLAADTQYF. CDR3 sequence (DNA): TGTGCCAGCAGCCCGGGACTAGCGGCAGATACGCAGTATTTT.

The sample holds a few counts of this clone. The V gene is TRBV30, the J gene TRBJ1-3, with D maybe TRBD1 (6 bases). This CDR3 spans 13 amino acids. V gave up 1 base and J gave up 4 bases, with 8 bases separating them. The germline CDR1 and CDR2 sequences are GTSNPN and SVGIG (reference sequence). CDR3 DNA: TGTGCCTGGAGTGGCACAGGGGGAAACACCATATATTTT. It is translated as CAWSGTGGNTIYF.

This clone has only a few counts. CDR3 region: CASSSGLAGDEQYF. In DNA form, the CDR3 reads TGTGCCAGCAGTTCAGGACTAGCGGGAGACGAGCAGTACTTC. The gene calls are TRBV27 and TRBJ2-7, with 13 bases identical to TRBD2. CDR3 length: 14 amino acids. Germline-derived CDR1 and CDR2 are MNHEY and SMNVEV (reference sequence). Trimming at V came to 4 bases and at J to 5 bases, leaving 2 bases not matched to a gene.

A few counts support this clone. The chain uses TRBV15 and TRBJ1-1; maybe TRBD1 (5 bases). Trimming shortened V by 0 bases and J by 2 bases, and 16 bases separated the two germline ends. CDR3 size: 17 residues. In germline, CDR1 is LNHNV, CDR2 YYDKDF (reference sequence). The CDR3 DNA follows: TGTGCCACCAGCAGAGATCGAATGGGACTGATAAACACTGAAGCTTTCTTT. Its translation: CATSRDRMGLINTEAFF.

The CDR3 nucleotides read TGTGCCAGCAGCAGGGATGGGACTACGACCTCCAATGAGCAGTTCTTC. Translation: CASSRDGTTTSNEQFF. The chain has TRBV5-4 and TRBJ2-1, with 7 bases matching TRBD2. Germline CDR1 and CDR2: SGHNT and YYREEE (reference sequence). The CDR3 contains 16 residues. Trimming at V came to 4 bases and at J to 6 bases, leaving 13 bases not matched to a gene.

The CDR3 region has the DNA TGTGCCAGCAGATCAGGACAGGGGGTACAAGAGACCCAGTACTTC. The encoded protein is CASRSGQGVQETQYF. The chain recombines TRBV28 with TRBJ2-5; 10 nucleotides align to TRBD1. Looked up from germline, CDR1 is MDHEN and CDR2 is SYDVKM. The CDR3 consists of 15 residues. After removal of 6 bases from V and 2 bases from J, the junction contained 6 bases not matched to a gene.

The chain employs TRBV28 and TRBJ2-5; 7 bases map to TRBD1. The CDR3 is 13 amino acids. Germline loops: CDR1 MDHEN, CDR2 SYDVKM. V shed 8 bases, J shed 2 bases, and the junction held 5 bases outside the gene matches. Here the CDR3 DNA reads TGTGCCAGCGTGGACAGGCCACAAGAGACCCAGTACTTC. Translated, it gives CASVDRPQETQYF.

In this sample, this clone turned up a few times. This rearrangement joins TRBV7-2 to TRBJ1-5; D ambiguous. This CDR3 has 14 residues. V lost 4 bases, J lost 4 bases, and 11 bases lay in between. Germline values: CDR1 SGHTA, CDR2 FQGNSA. CDR3 sequence reads: CASSSSRENQPQHF. Here the CDR3 DNA reads TGTGCCAGCAGCTCGAGTCGAGAAAATCAGCCCCAGCATTTT. Full variable domain (remainder filled in from reference TRBV7-2 and TRBJ1-5): GAGVSQSPSNKVTEKGKDVELRCDPISGHTALYWYRQSLGQGLEFLIYFQGNSAPDKSGLPSDRFSAERTGGSVSTLTIQRTQQEDSAVYLCASSSSRENQPQHFGDGTRLSIL.

The rearrangement uses TRBV19 and TRBJ2-1, with 8 bases that match TRBD2. From germline, CDR1 is LNHDA and CDR2 SQIVND (reference sequence). The CDR3 is 16 residues long. J was trimmed by 9 bases and V by 4 bases; bases with no gene match: 14. This CDR3 reads CASSTLAGGYQGEQFF. CDR3 sequence (DNA): TGTGCCAGTAGTACCCTAGCGGGTGGATATCAAGGTGAGCAGTTCTTC.

This chain connects TRBV6-5 to TRBJ1-2, with TRBD1 matching over 7 bases. The germline V gene encodes CDR1 MNHEY and CDR2 SVGAGI. This CDR3 has 16 amino acids. With V trimmed by 0 bases and J by 5 bases, 9 bases remained unmatched. In nucleotides, the CDR3 is TGTGCCAGCAGTTACTCGATAGGAGGGGGCAATTATGGCTACACCTTC. Its translation: CASSYSIGGGNYGYTF.

The DNA of the CDR3 is TGTGCCAGCAGCTTAGGAGGGTTCACTGAAGCTTTCTTT. Amino acids: CASSLGGFTEAFF. The chain couples TRBV11-2 to TRBJ1-1; D remains ambiguous. Germline assignment: CDR1 SGHAT and CDR2 FQNNGV. Deletions cut 1 base from V and 4 bases from J, with 7 bases between. The CDR3 runs to 13 residues.

V is TRBV27 and J is TRBJ1-5, with 8 nucleotides matching TRBD1. Germline CDR1 reads MNHEY; CDR2 reads SMNVEV (reference sequence). The V and J ends lost 5 bases and 5 bases, in that order; junction bases with no gene match: 11. This CDR3 is 16 amino acids long. The CDR3 here is CASSPGQARYYQPQHF. The CDR3, as DNA: TGTGCCAGCAGTCCGGGACAGGCCCGATACTATCAGCCCCAGCATTTT.

The chain has TRBV4-2 and TRBJ2-1; 13 bases fit TRBD2. Germline values: CDR1 LGHNA, CDR2 YNFKEQ. The CDR3 extends over 17 amino acids. V was clipped by 0 bases and J by 5 bases; unmatched bases: 4. CDR3 nucleotides: TGTGCCAGCAGCCAAGAGTGGACTAGCGGGGGCAACAATGAGCAGTTCTTC. Translated, it gives CASSQEWTSGGNNEQFF.